One and the same sample provided the 4 T cell receptor beta chains below, sequenced in a study of cytomegalovirus exposure and HLA in healthy donors. Vbeta (60) and Jbeta (13) primers were used in the PCR. Only in-frame clones appear in the TCRdb table, and some are missing; sequencing was by immunoSEQ multiplex PCR. This sample yields under 200,000 clones, of which around 75% are seen a single time; about 2.3% belongs to the top ten. The sequenced sample was PBMCs. The source of these receptors is a male donor in good health and CMV-seronegative.

The rearrangement links TRBV5-8 to TRBJ1-3; unclear D gene. Germline CDR1 is SGHTS and CDR2 is YDEGEE. Deletions cut 6 bases from V and 0 bases from J, with 16 bases between. CDR3 length equals 16 residues. The CDR3 DNA reads TGTGCCAGCACCCCCTCGCCGGTAAACTCTGGAAACACCATATATTTT. Protein product: CASTPSPVNSGNTIYF.

This rearrangement joins TRBV18 to TRBJ2-6, with no clear D. The V end lost 3 bases, the J end lost 2 bases, and 8 bases lay between the germline ends. CDR3 size: 15 residues. CDR1 and CDR2 from the germline V gene are KGHSH and LQKENI. The CDR3 sequence is CASSPSQPGANVLTF. Written as DNA, the CDR3 is TGTGCCAGCTCACCTTCACAGCCTGGGGCCAACGTCCTGACTTTC.

This clone has only a few counts. This rearrangement joins TRBV10-3 to TRBJ2-7; 8 bases are shared with TRBD2. CDR1 and CDR2 (germline): ENHRY, SYGVKD. This CDR3 has 15 amino acids. J gave up 1 base and V 2 bases, and 4 bases lay outside the gene matches. The CDR3 loop reads CAISEVAGLSYEQYF. The DNA for the CDR3 is TGTGCCATCAGTGAGGTAGCGGGGCTTTCCTACGAGCAGTACTTC.

V is TRBV7-9 and J is TRBJ2-7; 10 bases match TRBD2. The V gene's germline CDR1 is SEHNR and CDR2 FQNEAQ (reference sequence). J lost 3 bases, V lost 1 base, and 3 bases had no gene match. The CDR3 extends over 15 amino acids. The CDR3 region has the DNA TGTGCCAGCAGCTTAGGGGCTAGCGGGGGCTACGAGCAGTACTTC. Protein product: CASSLGASGGYEQYF. The full variable domain, completed using reference TRBV7-9 and TRBJ2-7, is DTGVSQNPRHKITKRGQNVTFRCDPISEHNRLYWYRQTLGQGPEFLTYFQNEAQLEKSRLLSDRFSAERPKGSFSTLEIQRTEQGDSAMYLCASSLGASGGYEQYFGPGTRLTVT.